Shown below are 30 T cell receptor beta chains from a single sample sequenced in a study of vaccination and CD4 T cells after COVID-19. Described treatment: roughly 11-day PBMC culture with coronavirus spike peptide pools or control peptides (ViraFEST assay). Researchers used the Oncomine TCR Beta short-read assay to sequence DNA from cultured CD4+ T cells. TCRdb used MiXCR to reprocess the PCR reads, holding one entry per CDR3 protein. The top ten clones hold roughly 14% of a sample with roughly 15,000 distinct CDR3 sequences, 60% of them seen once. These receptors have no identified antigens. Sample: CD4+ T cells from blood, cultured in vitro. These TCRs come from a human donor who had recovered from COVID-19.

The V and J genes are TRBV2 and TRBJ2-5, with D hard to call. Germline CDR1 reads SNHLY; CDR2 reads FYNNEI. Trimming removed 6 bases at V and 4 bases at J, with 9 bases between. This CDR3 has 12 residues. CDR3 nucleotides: TGTGCCAGCAGACGAGAAGGAGAGACCCAGTACTTC. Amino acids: CASRREGETQYF.

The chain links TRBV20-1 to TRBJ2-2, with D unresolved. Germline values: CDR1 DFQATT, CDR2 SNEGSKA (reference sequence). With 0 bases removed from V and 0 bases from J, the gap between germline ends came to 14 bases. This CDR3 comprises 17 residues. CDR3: CSARDPQGLANTGELFF. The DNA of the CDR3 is TGCAGTGCTAGAGATCCGCAAGGGTTAGCGAACACCGGGGAGCTGTTTTTT.

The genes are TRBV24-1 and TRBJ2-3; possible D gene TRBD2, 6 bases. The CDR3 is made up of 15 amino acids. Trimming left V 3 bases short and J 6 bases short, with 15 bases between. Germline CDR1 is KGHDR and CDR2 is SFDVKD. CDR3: CATSDPGGVGDTQYF. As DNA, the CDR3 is TGTGCCACCAGTGATCCCGGAGGGGTTGGTGATACGCAGTATTTT.

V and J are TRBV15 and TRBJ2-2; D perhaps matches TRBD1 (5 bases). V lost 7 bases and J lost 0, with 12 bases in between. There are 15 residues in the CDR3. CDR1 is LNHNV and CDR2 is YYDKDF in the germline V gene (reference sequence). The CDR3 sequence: CATTSQGTNTGELFF. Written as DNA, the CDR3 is TGTGCCACCACCAGTCAGGGCACGAACACCGGGGAGCTGTTTTTT.

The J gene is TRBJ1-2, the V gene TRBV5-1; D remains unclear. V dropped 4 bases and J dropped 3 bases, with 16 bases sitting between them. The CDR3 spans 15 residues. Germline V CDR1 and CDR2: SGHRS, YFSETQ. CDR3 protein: CASSPGPNAHYGYTF. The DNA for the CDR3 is TGCGCCAGCAGCCCTGGTCCCAACGCCCACTATGGCTACACCTTC. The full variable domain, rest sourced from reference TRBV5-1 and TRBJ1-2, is KAGVTQTPRYLIKTRGQQVTLSCSPISGHRSVSWYQQTPGQGLQFLFEYFSETQRNKGNFPGRFSGRQFSNSRSEMNVSTLELGDSALYLCASSPGPNAHYGYTFGSGTRLTVV.

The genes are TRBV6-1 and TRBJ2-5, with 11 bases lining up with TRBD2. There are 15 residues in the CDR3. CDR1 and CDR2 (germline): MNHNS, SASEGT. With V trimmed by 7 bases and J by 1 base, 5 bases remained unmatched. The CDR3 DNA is TGTGCCAGCACCAATAGCGGGAGGGCCCAAGAGACCCAGTACTTC. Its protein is CASTNSGRAQETQYF.

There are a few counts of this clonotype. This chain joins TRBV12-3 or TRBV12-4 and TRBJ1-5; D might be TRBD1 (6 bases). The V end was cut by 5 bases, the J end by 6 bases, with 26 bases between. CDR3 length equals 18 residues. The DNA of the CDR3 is TGTGCCAGCAGTGAGGAGCCGTGGTTCCAGGAGGGGGTTCAGCCCCAGCATTTT. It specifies CASSEEPWFQEGVQPQHF.

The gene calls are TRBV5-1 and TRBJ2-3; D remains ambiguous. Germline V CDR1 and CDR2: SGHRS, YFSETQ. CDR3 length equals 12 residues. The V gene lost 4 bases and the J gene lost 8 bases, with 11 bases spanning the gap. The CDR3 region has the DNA TGCGCCAGCAGCCTGGATGCAGGTACGCAGTATTTT. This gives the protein CASSLDAGTQYF.

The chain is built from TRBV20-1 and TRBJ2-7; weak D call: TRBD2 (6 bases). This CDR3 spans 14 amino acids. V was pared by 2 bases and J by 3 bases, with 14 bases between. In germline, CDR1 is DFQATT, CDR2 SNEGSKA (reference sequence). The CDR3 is CSARPASVGYEQYF. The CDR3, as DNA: TGCAGTGCTAGACCCGCTAGCGTGGGCTACGAGCAGTACTTC.

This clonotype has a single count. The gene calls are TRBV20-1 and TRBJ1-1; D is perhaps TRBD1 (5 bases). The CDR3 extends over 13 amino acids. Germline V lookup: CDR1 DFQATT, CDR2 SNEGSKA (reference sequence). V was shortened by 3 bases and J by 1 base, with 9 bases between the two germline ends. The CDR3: CSASRQQNTEAFF. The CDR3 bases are TGCAGTGCTAGCCGACAGCAGAACACTGAAGCTTTCTTT.

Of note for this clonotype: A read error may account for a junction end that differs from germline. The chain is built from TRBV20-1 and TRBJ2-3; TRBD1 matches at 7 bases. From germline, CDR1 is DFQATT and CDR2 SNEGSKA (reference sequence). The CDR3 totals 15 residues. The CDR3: CSAGEGARGTDTQYF. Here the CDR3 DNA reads TGCAGTGCTGGAGAGGGGGCGCGGGGCACAGATACGCAGTATTTT.

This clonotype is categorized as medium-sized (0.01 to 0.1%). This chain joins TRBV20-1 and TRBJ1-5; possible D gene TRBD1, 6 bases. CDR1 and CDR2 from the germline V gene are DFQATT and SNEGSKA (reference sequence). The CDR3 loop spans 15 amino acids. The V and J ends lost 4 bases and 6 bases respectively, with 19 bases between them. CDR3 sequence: CSATREQGSSQPQHF. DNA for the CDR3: TGCAGTGCTACCCGGGAGCAGGGGAGTAGTCAGCCCCAGCATTTT.

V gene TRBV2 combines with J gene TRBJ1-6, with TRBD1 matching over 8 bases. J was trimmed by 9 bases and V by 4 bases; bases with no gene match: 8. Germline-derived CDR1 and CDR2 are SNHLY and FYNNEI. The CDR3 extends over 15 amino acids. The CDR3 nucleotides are TGTGCCAGCAGTGTGAACACAGGGGGAGTTTCACCCCTCCACTTT. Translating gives CASSVNTGGVSPLHF.

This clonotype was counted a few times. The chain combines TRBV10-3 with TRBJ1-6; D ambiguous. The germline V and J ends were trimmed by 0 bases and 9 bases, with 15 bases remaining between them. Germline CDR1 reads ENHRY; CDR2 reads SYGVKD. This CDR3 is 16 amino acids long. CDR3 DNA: TGTGCCATCAGTGAGTCTGAGGGAGGAAGTGCTTCACCCCTCCACTTT. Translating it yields CAISESEGGSASPLHF.

CDR3 nucleotide sequence: TGCAGTGCTCTGCTACTGGGACTAGCGGAAAACAATGAGCAGTTCTTC. Translated: CSALLLGLAENNEQFF. This chain uses TRBV20-1 with TRBJ2-1; 11 positions match TRBD2. CDR1 and CDR2 (germline): DFQATT, SNEGSKA (reference sequence). The CDR3 consists of 16 residues. J gave up 5 bases and V 5 bases, and 11 bases lay outside the gene matches.

CDR3 in DNA: TGTGCCAGCAGCTTAAATTTGCTCCCAGATACGCAGTATTTT. Translated, it gives CASSLNLLPDTQYF. The chain combines TRBV7-3 with TRBJ2-3; no definite D call. Germline V lookup: CDR1 SGHTA, CDR2 FQGTGA. This CDR3 is built from 14 residues. Trimming took 1 base from V and 4 from J, leaving 9 bases between them.

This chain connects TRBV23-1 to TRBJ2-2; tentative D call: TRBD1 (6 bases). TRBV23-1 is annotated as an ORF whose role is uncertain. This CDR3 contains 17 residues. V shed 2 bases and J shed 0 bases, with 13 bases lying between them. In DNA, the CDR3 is TGCGCCAGCAGTCAAATCTCGGACAGAGCGAACACCGGGGAGCTGTTTTTT. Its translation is CASSQISDRANTGELFF.

Here the CDR3 reads CASSLVAASGSYYEQYF. For the CDR3, the DNA is TGCGCCAGCAGCTTGGTGGCGGCTAGCGGGAGTTATTACGAGCAGTACTTC. The rearrangement links TRBV5-1 to TRBJ2-7; TRBD2 aligns across 10 bases. CDR1 is SGHRS and CDR2 is YFSETQ in the germline V gene. The CDR3 is 17 amino acids. V was pared by 0 bases and J by 4 bases, with 10 bases of the junction left unmatched.

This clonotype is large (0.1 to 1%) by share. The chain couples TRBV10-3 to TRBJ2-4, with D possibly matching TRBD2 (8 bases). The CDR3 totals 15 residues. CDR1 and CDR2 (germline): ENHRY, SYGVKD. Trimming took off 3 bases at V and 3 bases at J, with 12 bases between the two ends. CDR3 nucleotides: TGTGCCATCAGTGATAGCGGGACAGACAAAAACATTCAGTACTTC. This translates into CAISDSGTDKNIQYF.

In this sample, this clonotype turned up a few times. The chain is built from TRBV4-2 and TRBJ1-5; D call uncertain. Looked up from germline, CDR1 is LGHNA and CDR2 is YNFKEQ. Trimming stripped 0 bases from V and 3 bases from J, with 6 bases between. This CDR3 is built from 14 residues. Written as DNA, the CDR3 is TGTGCCAGCAGCCAAGATTGGGACAATCAGCCCCAGCATTTT. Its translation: CASSQDWDNQPQHF.

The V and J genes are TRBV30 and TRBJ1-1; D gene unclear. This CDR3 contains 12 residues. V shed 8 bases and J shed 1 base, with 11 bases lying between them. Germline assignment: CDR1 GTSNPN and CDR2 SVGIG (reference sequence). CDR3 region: CARWKGNTEAFF. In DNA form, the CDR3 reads TGTGCCCGGTGGAAGGGGAACACTGAAGCTTTCTTT.

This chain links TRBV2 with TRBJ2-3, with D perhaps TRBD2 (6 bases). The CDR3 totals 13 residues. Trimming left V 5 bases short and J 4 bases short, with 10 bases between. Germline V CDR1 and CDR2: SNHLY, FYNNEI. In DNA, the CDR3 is TGTGCCAGCAGTCGGGGGATTCCAGATACGCAGTATTTT. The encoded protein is CASSRGIPDTQYF.

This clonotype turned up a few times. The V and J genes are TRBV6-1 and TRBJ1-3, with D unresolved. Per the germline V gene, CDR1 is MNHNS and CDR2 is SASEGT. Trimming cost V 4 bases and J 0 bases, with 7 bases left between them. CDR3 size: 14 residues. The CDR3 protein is CASSGSSSGNTIYF. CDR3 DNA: TGTGCCAGCAGTGGCAGCAGCTCTGGAAACACCATATATTTT.

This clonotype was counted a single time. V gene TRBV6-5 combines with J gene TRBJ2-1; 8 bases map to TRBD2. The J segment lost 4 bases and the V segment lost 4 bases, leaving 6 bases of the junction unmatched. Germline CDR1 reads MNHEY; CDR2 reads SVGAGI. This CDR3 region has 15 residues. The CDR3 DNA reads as TGTGCCAGCAGTTCAAGCGCGGGGGGTTACAATGAGCAGTTCTTC. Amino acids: CASSSSAGGYNEQFF.

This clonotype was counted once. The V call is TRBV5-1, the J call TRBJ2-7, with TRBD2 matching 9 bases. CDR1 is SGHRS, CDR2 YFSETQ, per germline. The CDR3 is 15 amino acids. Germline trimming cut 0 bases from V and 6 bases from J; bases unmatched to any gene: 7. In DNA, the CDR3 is TGCGCCAGCAGCTTGGCCGGGGGACTAGCTGTCGAGCAGTACTTC. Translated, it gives CASSLAGGLAVEQYF.

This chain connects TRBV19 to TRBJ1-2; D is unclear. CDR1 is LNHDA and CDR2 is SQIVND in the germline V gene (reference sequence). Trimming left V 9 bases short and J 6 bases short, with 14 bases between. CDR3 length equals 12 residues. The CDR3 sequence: CASGTASDGYTF. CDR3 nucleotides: TGTGCCAGCGGAACAGCGTCGGATGGCTACACCTTC.

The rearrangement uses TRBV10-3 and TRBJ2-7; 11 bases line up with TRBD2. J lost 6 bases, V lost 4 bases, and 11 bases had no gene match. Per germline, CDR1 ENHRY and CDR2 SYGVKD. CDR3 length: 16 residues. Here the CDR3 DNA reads TGTGCCATCAGTGTTAGCGGGAGGGCCACGGGGCGCGAGCAGTACTTC. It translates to CAISVSGRATGREQYF.

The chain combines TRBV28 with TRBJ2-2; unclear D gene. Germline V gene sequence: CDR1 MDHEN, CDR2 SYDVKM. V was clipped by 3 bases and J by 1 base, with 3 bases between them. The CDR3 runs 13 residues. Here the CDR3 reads CASSFWNTGELFF. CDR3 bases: TGTGCCAGCAGTTTCTGGAACACCGGGGAGCTGTTTTTT.

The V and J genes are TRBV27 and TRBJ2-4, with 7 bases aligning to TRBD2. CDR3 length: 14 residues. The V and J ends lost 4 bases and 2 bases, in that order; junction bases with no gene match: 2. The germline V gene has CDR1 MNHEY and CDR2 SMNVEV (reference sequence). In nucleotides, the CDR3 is TGTGCCAGCAGTTCGACTAGCACCAAAAACATTCAGTACTTC. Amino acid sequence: CASSSTSTKNIQYF.

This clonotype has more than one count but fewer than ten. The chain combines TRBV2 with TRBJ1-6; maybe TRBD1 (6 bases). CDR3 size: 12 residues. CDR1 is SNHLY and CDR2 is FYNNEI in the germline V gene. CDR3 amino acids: CAGGQSDSPLHF. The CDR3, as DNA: TGTGCGGGGGGCCAGTCGGATTCACCCCTCCACTTT.